This TCR beta chain derives from a study of cytomegalovirus exposure and HLA in healthy donors. Study results and limitations: Altogether, some 170 TCR beta chains were recorded as cytomegalovirus-associated. Being indistinguishable, some V segments were excluded, TRBV6-2 and TRBV6-3 among them. TCR association rates varied by HLA locus in a later analysis, with DRB1 highest and HLA-C lowest. According to an earlier analysis, most TCR beta V segments yielded productive rearrangements about 87% or about 30% of the time.

The germline gives CDR1 KGHSH, CDR2 LQKENI. This CDR3 contains 17 residues. V gave up 0 bases and J gave up 0 bases; unmatched junction bases: 5. Researchers ran the PCR with 60 Vbeta and 13 Jbeta primers. Sequenced by immunoSEQ multiplex PCR; TCRdb stores in-frame clones only, minus some. Of about 170,000 clones in the sample, 76% are singletons; the top ten hold 0.7% to 0.8%. As concerns this clone: Antigen: not known.

The J gene is TRBJ1-1, the V gene TRBV18; TRBD1 matches 9 bases. Sequencing was carried out using PBMCs. This clonotype was obtained from a female donor in good health and CMV-seronegative. The CDR3 loop is CASSPPLGQGMNTEAFF. The CDR3 DNA reads as TGTGCCAGCTCACCACCGCTCGGACAGGGGATGAACACTGAAGCTTTCTTT.